One sample yielded the 32 T cell receptor beta chains listed below, sequenced in a study of shared T cell receptors in the human thymus. The assay was immunoSEQ multiplex PCR, and TCRdb's table has in-frame clones only and misses some. The sample carries over 650,000 clones, about 89% recorded once. The same sample was also studied in work on human thymus T cells.

Sequencing was carried out using thymocytes. These receptors originate from a boy younger than two with a congenital heart defect.

The V call is TRBV9, the J call TRBJ2-2, with TRBD2 matching over 11 bases. The CDR3 sequence is 22 residues long. With 3 bases clipped from V and 2 bases from J, the junction kept 21 bases outside the gene matches. The germline CDR1 and CDR2 sequences are SGDLS and YYNGEE. CDR3 DNA: TGTGCCAGCAGCGGACCCGATCTAGCGGGGGGTCAAACCGGATTAAACACCGGGGAGCTGTTTTTT. It codes for CASSGPDLAGGQTGLNTGELFF.

The CDR3 spells CAWSGRSYEQYF. For the CDR3, the DNA is TGTGCCTGGAGCGGTAGATCCTACGAGCAGTACTTC. The chain links TRBV30 to TRBJ2-7; D unresolved. The germline gives CDR1 GTSNPN, CDR2 SVGIG (reference sequence). The germline V and J ends were trimmed by 3 bases and 1 base, with 7 bases remaining between them. There are 12 residues in the CDR3. The whole variable domain, remainder taken from reference TRBV30 and TRBJ2-7, is SQTIHQWPATLVQPVGSPLSLECTVEGTSNPNLYWYRQAAGRGLQLLFYSVGIGQISSEVPQNLSASRPQDRQFILSSKKLLLSDSGFYLCAWSGRSYEQYFGPGTRLTVT.

This rearrangement joins TRBV27 to TRBJ1-2; 9 bases match TRBD1. The CDR3 has 16 residues. The germline V gene encodes CDR1 MNHEY and CDR2 SMNVEV (reference sequence). The CDR3 DNA is TGTACTGCTCCCGGGACAGGGTCAGTGGTGGACTATGGCTACACCTTC. Its protein is CTAPGTGSVVDYGYTF.

This sequence joins TRBV7-2 and TRBJ2-1; D might be TRBD2 (5 bases). V was cut by 5 bases and J by 4 bases, with 18 bases left in between. The germline V gene encodes CDR1 SGHTA and CDR2 FQGNSA. The CDR3 runs 16 residues. Written as DNA, the CDR3 is TGTGCCAGCAGCCCGCAAGGGATTAGCGTATACAATGAGCAGTTCTTC. This gives the protein CASSPQGISVYNEQFF.

This clone is a singleton in its sample. The V call is TRBV7-9, the J call TRBJ2-1; D may be TRBD2 (5 bases). The CDR3 loop spans 18 amino acids. The V gene lost 4 bases and the J gene lost 0 bases, with 19 bases spanning the gap. The V gene's germline CDR1 is SEHNR and CDR2 FQNEAQ (reference sequence). The CDR3 loop reads CASSSGPSPTSSYNEQFF. Written as DNA, the CDR3 is TGTGCCAGCAGCTCCGGGCCCAGCCCTACTAGCTCCTACAATGAGCAGTTCTTC.

This chain uses TRBV18 with TRBJ2-5; D uncertain. Between the trimmed V and J ends, which lost 3 bases and 5 bases, there was a span of 4 bases. CDR1 is KGHSH and CDR2 is LQKENI in the germline V gene. This CDR3 has 11 amino acids. CDR3 in DNA: TGTGCCAGCTCACCTGAGGAGACCCAGTACTTC. This sequence encodes CASSPEETQYF.

The chain links TRBV14 to TRBJ2-5, with TRBD1 identical over 9 bases. V dropped 3 bases and J dropped 5; count of bases not matched to a gene: 13. CDR1 SGHDN and CDR2 FVKESK come from the germline V gene. This CDR3 is 17 amino acids long. CDR3 DNA: TGTGCCAGCAGCCAGGGCTTCGGGACAGGGTTCCGTGAGACCCAGTACTTC. As protein: CASSQGFGTGFRETQYF. Supplemented by reference TRBV14 and TRBJ2-5, the full variable domain reads EAGVTQFPSHSVIEKGQTVTLRCDPISGHDNLYWYRRVMGKEIKFLLHFVKESKQDESGMPNNRFLAERTGGTYSTLKVQPAELEDSGVYFCASSQGFGTGFRETQYFGPGTRLLVL.

The chain links TRBV21-1 to TRBJ1-5. TRBV21-1 is a pseudogene locus. The CDR3 runs to 15 residues. The CDR3 coding sequence is TGTGCCAGCAGCAAAGTGCCGATAGGCAATCAGCCCCAGCATTTT. This sequence encodes CASSKVPIGNQPQHF.

V usage is TRBV27 and J usage is TRBJ2-7; 13 positions agree with TRBD2. V dropped 5 bases and J dropped 5; count of bases not matched to a gene: 15. The length of the CDR3 is 18 residues. Germline loops: CDR1 MNHEY, CDR2 SMNVEV (reference sequence). The CDR3 DNA is TGTGCCAGCAGTCACCCTGGACTAGCGGGGGTACTTCCCCACGAGCAGTACTTC. Its translation: CASSHPGLAGVLPHEQYF.

This clone has only a few counts. This chain joins TRBV28 and TRBJ1-4; no reliable D call. CDR1 is MDHEN, CDR2 SYDVKM, per germline. With 6 bases removed from V and 3 bases from J, the gap between germline ends came to 14 bases. The CDR3 consists of 15 residues. The CDR3 sequence is CASRMRVWANEKLFF. CDR3 DNA sequence: TGTGCCAGCAGGATGAGGGTTTGGGCTAATGAAAAACTGTTTTTT.

The V and J genes are TRBV28 and TRBJ2-7; 12 bases are shared with TRBD2. V lost 7 bases, J lost 6 bases, and 19 bases stayed unmatched. CDR3 length: 18 amino acids. Germline V gives CDR1 MDHEN, CDR2 SYDVKM. CDR3 region: CASTTGLAGPLIESEQYF. The CDR3 nucleotides are TGTGCCAGCACCACCGGACTAGCGGGACCCCTCATCGAGAGCGAGCAGTACTTC.

CDR3 loop: CASSFQGASNNEQFF. The CDR3 DNA reads TGTGCCAGCTCATTCCAGGGGGCGAGTAACAATGAGCAGTTCTTC. The rearrangement links TRBV18 to TRBJ2-1; 8 nucleotides align to TRBD1. CDR3 length: 15 residues. Germline V lookup: CDR1 KGHSH, CDR2 LQKENI. The junction had 8 bases not matched to a gene; V was cut back by 5 bases and J by 5 bases.

V gene TRBV7-2 combines with J gene TRBJ2-5; 10 nucleotides line up with TRBD2. The CDR3 spans 15 residues. V trimming: 1 base; J trimming: 6 bases; junction bases outside the gene matches: 5. From germline, CDR1 is SGHTA and CDR2 FQGNSA. In nucleotides, the CDR3 is TGTGCCAGCAGCTTAGTGACTAGCGGGTTAAAGACCCAGTACTTC. This encodes CASSLVTSGLKTQYF.

This chain joins TRBV13 and TRBJ2-3; a possible D gene is TRBD2 (6 bases). The V gene's germline CDR1 is PRHDT and CDR2 FYEKMQ (reference sequence). The V end was cut by 1 base, the J end by 1 base, with 6 bases between. CDR3 size: 14 residues. The DNA for the CDR3 is TGTGCCAGCAGCTTAGAGCGGGGCACAGATACGCAGTATTTT. Translated, it gives CASSLERGTDTQYF. Together with reference TRBV13 and TRBJ2-3, the CDR3 gives the full variable domain: AAGVIQSPRHLIKEKRETATLKCYPIPRHDTVYWYQQGPGQDPQFLISFYEKMQSDKGSIPDRFSAQQFSDYHSELNMSSLELGDSALYFCASSLERGTDTQYFGPGTRLTVL.

The chain links TRBV4-1 to TRBJ2-7, with TRBD2 identical over 8 bases. The V gene end was trimmed by 0 bases and the J gene end by 4 bases; junction bases not matched to a gene: 11. The CDR3 has 17 amino acids. Germline V gene lookup returns CDR1 MGHRA and CDR2 YSYEKL. The CDR3 sequence: CASSQDRERGIGYEQYF. The CDR3 region has the DNA TGCGCCAGCAGCCAAGATAGGGAGCGGGGGATTGGGTACGAGCAGTACTTC.

This clone appeared a single time. The gene calls are TRBV27 and TRBJ2-5; 9 bases are a match to TRBD2. Germline values: CDR1 MNHEY, CDR2 SMNVEV (reference sequence). Trimming took 4 bases from V and 5 from J; bases not matched to a gene: 5. The CDR3 is made up of 14 amino acids. CDR3 DNA: TGTGCCAGCAGTTCCTTAGCGGGGGAGGAGACCCAGTACTTC. Translating gives CASSSLAGEETQYF.

This rearrangement joins TRBV5-1 to TRBJ2-6; 10 nucleotides align to TRBD2. V gave up 3 bases and J gave up 0 bases; unmatched junction bases: 9. The length of the CDR3 is 19 residues. Germline V gene data show CDR1 as SGHRS and CDR2 as YFSETQ. The CDR3 here is CASSSQLAGIFSGANVLTF. DNA for the CDR3: TGCGCCAGCAGCTCTCAACTAGCGGGGATATTCTCTGGGGCCAACGTCCTGACTTTC.

The chain has TRBV2 and TRBJ2-7; 7 bases line up with TRBD1. Germline assignment: CDR1 SNHLY and CDR2 FYNNEI. The junction had 14 bases not matched to a gene; V was cut back by 6 bases and J by 3 bases. The CDR3 is made up of 16 amino acids. This CDR3 is CASSLDREGGRYEQYF. The CDR3 DNA follows: TGTGCCAGCAGCCTTGACAGGGAAGGTGGTCGCTACGAGCAGTACTTC.

This chain links TRBV7-2 with TRBJ2-7, with 7 bases aligning to TRBD2. J lost 5 bases, V lost 1 base, and 11 bases had no gene match. The CDR3 is made up of 16 amino acids. The germline V gene encodes CDR1 SGHTA and CDR2 FQGNSA. CDR3: CASSLGGGRLRDEQYF. CDR3 nucleotides: TGTGCCAGCAGCTTAGGGGGGGGACGACTTCGGGACGAGCAGTACTTC.

This clone is a singleton in its sample. The J gene is TRBJ1-5, the V gene TRBV5-6; no definite D call. The V end lost 0 bases, the J end lost 3 bases, and 7 bases lay between the germline ends. Germline CDR1 SGHDT, CDR2 YYEEEE. This CDR3 comprises 14 residues. The DNA for the CDR3 is TGTGCCAGCAGCTTGGGCCTATCCAATCAGCCCCAGCATTTT. It encodes CASSLGLSNQPQHF.

The V call is TRBV5-1, the J call TRBJ2-6, with 7 bases that match TRBD1. In germline, CDR1 is SGHRS, CDR2 YFSETQ. V shed 2 bases, J shed 0 bases, and the junction held 2 bases outside the gene matches. The CDR3 extends over 16 amino acids. The CDR3 DNA reads TGCGCCAGCAGCTTTAACAGGGGCTCTGGGGCCAACGTCCTGACTTTC. The encoded protein is CASSFNRGSGANVLTF.

The chain uses TRBV5-6 and TRBJ2-7; 13 positions match TRBD2. The CDR3 consists of 18 residues. Losses at the gene ends were 0 bases for V and 0 bases for J; bases not matched to a gene: 6. Germline CDR1 SGHDT, CDR2 YYEEEE. For the CDR3, the DNA is TGTGCCAGCAGCTTGGGCGGGACTAGCGGGGCGAGCTCCTACGAGCAGTACTTC. Its protein product is CASSLGGTSGASSYEQYF.

The chain combines TRBV18 with TRBJ1-5; D is possibly TRBD1 (6 bases). CDR3 length: 15 residues. V lost 2 bases and J lost 4, with 12 bases in between. CDR1 and CDR2 (germline): KGHSH, LQKENI. Here the CDR3 reads CASSPTGPGNQPQHF. In DNA form, the CDR3 reads TGTGCCAGCTCACCAACAGGGCCCGGGAATCAGCCCCAGCATTTT.

The chain recombines TRBV7-8 with TRBJ2-1; 8 bases fit TRBD2. Trimming removed 5 bases from V and 16 bases from J; junction bases left unmatched: 13. Germline CDR1 SGHVS, CDR2 FQNEAQ. The CDR3 runs 13 residues. CDR3 DNA sequence: TGTGCCAGCAGCCAGAAGACCGGGACTAGGTTCTTCTTC. Translated, it gives CASSQKTGTRFFF.

This clone was seen once. This chain joins TRBV5-1 and TRBJ2-5, with unresolved D. CDR1 SGHRS and CDR2 YFSETQ come from the germline V gene. This CDR3 is built from 13 residues. Trimming left V 0 bases short and J 3 bases short, with 6 bases between. Written as DNA, the CDR3 is TGCGCCAGCAGCTTGGAGGCGGAAGAGACCCAGTACTTC. It yields the protein CASSLEAEETQYF. The entire variable domain, with the rest obtained from reference TRBV5-1 and TRBJ2-5, is as follows: KAGVTQTPRYLIKTRGQQVTLSCSPISGHRSVSWYQQTPGQGLQFLFEYFSETQRNKGNFPGRFSGRQFSNSRSEMNVSTLELGDSALYLCASSLEAEETQYFGPGTRLLVL.

This sequence joins TRBV5-5 and TRBJ1-2; no firm D call. Germline CDR1 is SGHKS and CDR2 is YYEKEE (reference sequence). V lost 4 bases and J 0 bases, leaving 10 bases between the germline ends. CDR3 length: 14 amino acids. In DNA, the CDR3 is TGTGCCAGCAGCAGTGACACCGCTAACTATGGCTACACCTTC. This encodes CASSSDTANYGYTF.

This chain joins TRBV14 and TRBJ2-1; 14 nucleotides agree with TRBD2. The CDR3 is 21 amino acids. Germline V gene lookup returns CDR1 SGHDN and CDR2 FVKESK. J lost 1 base, V lost 2 bases, and 13 bases had no gene match. DNA of the CDR3: TGTGCCAGCAGCCAAAGCCCCGAGATTCGGACTAGCGGGGGGTCCTACAATGAGCAGTTCTTC. Translating it yields CASSQSPEIRTSGGSYNEQFF.

The rearrangement joins TRBV9 to TRBJ2-3; TRBD2 matches 15 bases. Trimming removed 4 bases from V and 7 bases from J; junction bases left unmatched: 10. CDR1 is SGDLS and CDR2 is YYNGEE in the germline V gene. The CDR3 spans 17 residues. The CDR3 DNA follows: TGTGCCAGCAGCAACGGACTAGCGGGGGGGACCAGACATACGCAGTATTTT. It translates to CASSNGLAGGTRHTQYF.

This sequence joins TRBV6-1 and TRBJ1-4; D gene uncertain. Germline loops: CDR1 MNHNS, CDR2 SASEGT. Trimming took off 3 bases at V and 6 bases at J, with 14 bases between the two ends. The CDR3 contains 15 residues. The CDR3 protein is CASSERGEDDEKLFF. DNA of the CDR3: TGTGCCAGCAGTGAGCGTGGGGAGGACGATGAAAAACTGTTTTTT.

This chain uses TRBV14 with TRBJ1-2, with 10 bases that match TRBD1. Losses at the gene ends were 4 bases for V and 3 bases for J; bases not matched to a gene: 11. Per the germline V gene, CDR1 is SGHDN and CDR2 is FVKESK. CDR3 length: 17 amino acids. The CDR3 here is CASSPTTGGVDHYGYTF. The CDR3 DNA follows: TGTGCCAGCAGCCCGACGACAGGGGGCGTGGACCACTATGGCTACACCTTC.

The rearrangement links TRBV4-3 to TRBJ2-3, with 9 positions matching TRBD2. This CDR3 region has 19 residues. J lost 5 bases, V lost 0 bases, and 15 bases had no gene match. Germline V gene data show CDR1 as LGHNA and CDR2 as YSLEER. The chain's CDR3 is CASSQDVLVSGSNEDTQYF. As DNA, the CDR3 is TGCGCCAGCAGCCAAGACGTTTTGGTTAGCGGGAGTAATGAAGATACGCAGTATTTT.

V gene TRBV5-1 combines with J gene TRBJ2-2; 9 bases align to TRBD1. V was clipped by 6 bases and J by 6 bases; unmatched bases: 6. The CDR3 runs 14 residues. Germline V gene data show CDR1 as SGHRS and CDR2 as YFSETQ. The CDR3, as DNA: TGCGCCAGCACTCCCGGGACAGGGTCCGGGGAGCTGTTTTTT. It is translated as CASTPGTGSGELFF.